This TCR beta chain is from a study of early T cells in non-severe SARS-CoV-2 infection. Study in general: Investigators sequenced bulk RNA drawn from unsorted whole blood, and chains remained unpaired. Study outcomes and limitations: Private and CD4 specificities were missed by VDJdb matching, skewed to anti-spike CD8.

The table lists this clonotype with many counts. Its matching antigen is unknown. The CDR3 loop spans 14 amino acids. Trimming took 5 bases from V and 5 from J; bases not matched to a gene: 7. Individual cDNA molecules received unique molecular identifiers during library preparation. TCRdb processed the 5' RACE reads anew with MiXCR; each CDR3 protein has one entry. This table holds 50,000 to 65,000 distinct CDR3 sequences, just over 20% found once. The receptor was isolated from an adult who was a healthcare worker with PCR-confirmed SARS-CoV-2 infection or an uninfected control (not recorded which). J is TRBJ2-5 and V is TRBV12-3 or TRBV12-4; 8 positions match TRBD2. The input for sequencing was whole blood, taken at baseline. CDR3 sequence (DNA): TGTGCCAGCAGTGCCGGGGGGGCCGGGGAGACCCAGTACTTC. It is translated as CASSAGGAGETQYF.